This T cell receptor beta chain was found in a study of T cell responses to AZD1222 COVID-19 vaccine (dated by TCRdb to about 2021). General notes on the study: A total of under 250 trial participants underwent TCR sequencing, of whom nearly 210 had received two doses of AZD1222 and 26 had received two doses of the MenACWY control vaccine. Trial participants were enrolled into age subgroups of 18-55, 56-69 and 70-plus years, which contained roughly 150, 30 and 60 TCR-sequenced participants, respectively.

Turning to this clone: Which antigen it targets is not known. No base-level quality is on record; no much larger clone is a single base apart. In the same sample, other DNA sequences code for this CDR3.

The CDR3 regions of human TCRbeta chains were analyzed by immunosequencing. On the study's bioinformatics: TCRs in the repertoires were matched against a reference library of SARS-CoV-2-specific TCRs that had been generated with the MIRA antigen-specificity platform. Breadth was defined as the fraction of unique TCRs that were SARS-CoV-2-associated. Depth was defined as the fraction of total T cells that were SARS-CoV-2-associated. Using the MIRA data, each spike-specific TCR was assigned both to the spike region to which the TCR was reactive and to a CD4 or CD8 class. Log10-transformed breadth and depth values were compared by one-way ANOVA with Sidak's multiple comparisons tests. TCRdb re-hosts the immuneACCESS table, in-frame sequences only. Its copies lack some clones; in the studies checked, an unresolved V gene accounts for under half of them, and the cause for the rest is not known. The V and J calls and the clone size are those of that table, but D and trimming were determined from the DNA. Counted in this sample were fewer than 200,000 clones; 88% of them appeared once. Jointly, the top ten make up around 10% of the sample.

The paper as a whole reports these results and caveats: After two AZD1222 doses, spike-specific TCR breadth and depth were significantly higher than at day 0 and than in MenACWY recipients. In the small 56-69-year group, the increase in depth fell short of significance, most likely because of low power. The vaccine-associated CD4 TCRs covered the entire spike protein, and the dominant responses fell in regions 160-218 and 743-854. Because no day 14 peak-response samples were available, repertoires were characterized only after the peak T cell response. Only six AZD1222 recipients were SARS-CoV-2 seropositive at baseline, limiting conclusions about previously exposed vaccinees. Reportedly, almost half of the unique spike-specific TCRs recognized epitopes lying outside the regions that are mutated in the B.1.351 and B.1.1.7 variants. Participants were mostly white British, with more females than males. The authors suggested clonal diversity may have been underestimated.

The intended sense of this specimen's time point label: about 28 days (+/-7) after the second vaccine dose. Because spike-specific TCR depth and breadth did not differ between the two schedules, AZD1222 recipients who got a second dose at roughly 4 weeks were pooled with those who got a second dose at roughly 12 weeks. Vaccinee samples were obtained from the UK trials COV001 and COV002, which included a single-blind randomized controlled phase 2/3 trial of AZD1222 (ChAdOx1 nCoV-19) in healthy adults. Trial participant PBMC samples were collected at day 0 and day 28 after the second dose for TCRbeta chain sequencing. According to the germline V gene, CDR1 reads KGHSH and CDR2 reads LQKENI. Reading from cysteine to phenylalanine, the CDR3 counts 13 amino acids. The DNA shown is the 39-base CDR3, in frame from base 1. V loses 1 base of germline sequence and J loses 2 bases, and the interval between the two ends is 5 bases.

The input for sequencing was peripheral blood, taken 28 days after the second AZD1222 dose. The receptor comes from an adult who received the AZD1222 COVID-19 vaccine. The rearranged chain carries TRBV18 and TRBJ1-2; the D gene identity is not certain. The sequence in DNA is TGTGCCAGCTCACCACAGGACAACTATGGCTACACCTTC. The encoded protein is CASSPQDNYGYTF.